Following are 9 T cell receptor beta chains from one sample sequenced in a study of CD8+ T cells in alopecia areata. The sample's treatment: oral pan-JAK inhibitor, 5-10 mg twice daily. RNA was isolated and reverse transcribed to cDNA, the sequencing template. Sequenced by immunoSEQ multiplex PCR; TCRdb stores in-frame clones only, minus some. The sample lists about 120,000 clones, 61% occurring once. The sequencing used CD4+ T cells sorted from blood, collected at week 4, from a patient treated with tofacitinib. These receptor sequences come from a human donor with alopecia areata.

This chain links TRBV10-3 with TRBJ2-3, with a weak D call TRBD1 (6 bases). The V and J ends lost 5 bases and 0 bases respectively, with 9 bases between them. Looked up from germline, CDR1 is ENHRY and CDR2 is SYGVKD. The length of the CDR3 is 14 residues. CDR3 nucleotides: TGTGCCATCAGTACGGACAGAAGCACAGATACGCAGTATTTT. Its protein product is CAISTDRSTDTQYF.

V is TRBV4-3 and J is TRBJ1-1, with D perhaps TRBD1 (5 bases). Germline V gives CDR1 LGHNA, CDR2 YSLEER. V lost 0 bases and J lost 7, with 12 bases in between. The CDR3 is 14 amino acids. Here the CDR3 DNA reads TGCGCCAGCAGCCAAGATGGGGGAAACGTTGAAGCTTTCTTT. Translated: CASSQDGGNVEAFF.

The chain has TRBV20-1 and TRBJ2-3; D may be TRBD1 (6 bases). V lost 6 bases, J lost 10 bases, and 14 bases lay in between. Per germline, CDR1 DFQATT and CDR2 SNEGSKA (reference sequence). This CDR3 comprises 11 residues. CDR3 DNA: TGCAGTGCCGGCGACAGGAATTCGCAGTATTTT. It codes for CSAGDRNSQYF.

The chain is built from TRBV5-1 and TRBJ2-2; 7 nucleotides align to TRBD1. Germline V gene sequence: CDR1 SGHRS, CDR2 YFSETQ. This CDR3 is 14 amino acids long. J was trimmed by 3 bases and V by 4 bases; bases with no gene match: 3. The CDR3 is CASSITGDTGELFF. The CDR3 nucleotides read TGCGCCAGCAGCATAACAGGGGACACCGGGGAGCTGTTTTTT.

The rearrangement uses TRBV5-1 and TRBJ1-2; D gene ambiguous. This CDR3 has 15 residues. V lost 1 base and J lost 2, with 12 bases in between. Germline V gene lookup returns CDR1 SGHRS and CDR2 YFSETQ. CDR3 bases: TGCGCCAGCAGCTTGTCCGGAGGAGTCAACTATGGCTACACCTTC. As protein: CASSLSGGVNYGYTF.

The J gene is TRBJ2-2, the V gene TRBV9; TRBD1 might be the D (5 bases). Germline V gene data show CDR1 as SGDLS and CDR2 as YYNGEE. Between the trimmed V and J ends, which lost 4 bases and 0 bases, there was a span of 13 bases. The CDR3 consists of 16 residues. In nucleotides, the CDR3 is TGTGCCAGCAGCACCCTGACAGTTACGAACACCGGGGAGCTGTTTTTT. The encoded protein is CASSTLTVTNTGELFF.

The chain carries TRBV7-2 and TRBJ2-7; 11 bases align to TRBD1. The CDR3 covers 13 residues. V was pared by 9 bases and J by 6 bases, with 7 bases of the junction left unmatched. CDR1 is SGHTA and CDR2 is FQGNSA in the germline V gene. In DNA form, the CDR3 reads TGTGCCAGTGGGACAGGGGGACATGGCGAGCAGTACTTC. Its protein is CASGTGGHGEQYF. Full variable domain (missing parts from reference TRBV7-2 and TRBJ2-7): GAGVSQSPSNKVTEKGKDVELRCDPISGHTALYWYRQSLGQGLEFLIYFQGNSAPDKSGLPSDRFSAERTGGSVSTLTIQRTQQEDSAVYLCASGTGGHGEQYFGPGTRLTVT.

The genes are TRBV30 and TRBJ2-1; 7 positions agree with TRBD1. The junction had 4 bases not matched to a gene; V was cut back by 2 bases and J by 9 bases. This CDR3 has 12 amino acids. In germline, CDR1 is GTSNPN, CDR2 SVGIG (reference sequence). CDR3 coding DNA: TGTGCCTGGAGTCTCCACAGGGGTGAGCAGTTCTTC. This codes for CAWSLHRGEQFF.

There are a few counts of this clone. The chain joins TRBV21-1 to TRBJ2-5; the DNA was not used to check the table's D call, TRBD1. TRBV21-1 has pseudogene status. The CDR3 runs 23 residues. In DNA form, the CDR3 reads TGTGCCAGCAGCCCCGAAGGGACAGGGGGTCGGGGTGTCCGGGGCGAGGTACAAGAGACCCAGTACTTC. It is translated as CASSPEGTGGRGVRGEVQETQYF.